This T cell receptor (beta chain) was captured by sequencing in a study of cytomegalovirus exposure and HLA in healthy donors. The PCR ran on 60 Vbeta and 13 Jbeta primers. Sequenced by immunoSEQ multiplex PCR; TCRdb stores in-frame clones only, minus some. Among approximately 130,000 clones listed, 84% were seen once. The CDR3 has 13 residues. V lost 8 bases, J lost 8 bases, and 15 bases lay in between. In germline, CDR1 is MNHEY, CDR2 SMNVEV (reference sequence). This receptor was identified in a man in his fifties in good health and CMV-seronegative. The genes are TRBV27 and TRBJ1-4; D is undetermined. The specimen sequenced was PBMCs. The CDR3 loop is CASAYRTSEKLFF. CDR3 coding DNA: TGTGCCAGCGCATACAGAACGTCCGAAAAACTGTTTTTT.